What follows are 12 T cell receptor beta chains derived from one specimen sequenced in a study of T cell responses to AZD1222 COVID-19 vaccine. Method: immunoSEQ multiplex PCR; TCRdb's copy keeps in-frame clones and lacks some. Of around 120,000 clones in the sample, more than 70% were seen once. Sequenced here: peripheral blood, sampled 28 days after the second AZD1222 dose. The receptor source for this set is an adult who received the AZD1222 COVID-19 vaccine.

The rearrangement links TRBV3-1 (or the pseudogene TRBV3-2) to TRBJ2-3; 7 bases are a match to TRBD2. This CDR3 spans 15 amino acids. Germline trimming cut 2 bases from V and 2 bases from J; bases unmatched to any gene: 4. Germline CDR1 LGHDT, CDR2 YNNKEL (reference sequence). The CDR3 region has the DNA TGTGCCAGCAGCCAACGGGAGGCCCACACAGATACGCAGTATTTT. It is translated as CASSQREAHTDTQYF.

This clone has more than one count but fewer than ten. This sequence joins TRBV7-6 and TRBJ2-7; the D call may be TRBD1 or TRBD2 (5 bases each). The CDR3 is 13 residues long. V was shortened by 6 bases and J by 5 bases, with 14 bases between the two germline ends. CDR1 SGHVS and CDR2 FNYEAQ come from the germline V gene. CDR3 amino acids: CASSYGAGDEQYF. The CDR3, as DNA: TGTGCCAGCAGTTACGGGGCGGGTGACGAGCAGTACTTC.

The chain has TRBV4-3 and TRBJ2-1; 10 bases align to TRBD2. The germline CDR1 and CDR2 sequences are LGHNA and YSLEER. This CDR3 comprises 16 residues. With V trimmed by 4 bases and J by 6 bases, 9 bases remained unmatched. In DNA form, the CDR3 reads TGCGCCAGCAGCCCCCGGCTAGCGGGGGACCCCAATGAGCAGTTCTTC. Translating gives CASSPRLAGDPNEQFF.

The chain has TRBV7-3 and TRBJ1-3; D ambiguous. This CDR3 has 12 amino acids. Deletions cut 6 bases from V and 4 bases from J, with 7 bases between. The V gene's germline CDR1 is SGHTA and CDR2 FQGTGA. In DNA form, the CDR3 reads TGTGCCAGCAGTATCCCGGGAAACACCATATATTTT. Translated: CASSIPGNTIYF.

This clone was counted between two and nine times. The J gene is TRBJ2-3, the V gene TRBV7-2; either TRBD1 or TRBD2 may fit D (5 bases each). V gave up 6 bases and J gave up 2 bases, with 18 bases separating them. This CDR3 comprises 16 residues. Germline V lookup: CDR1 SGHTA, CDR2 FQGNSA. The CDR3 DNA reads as TGTGCCAGCAGTTTACTGGCTGGGACGGTCACAGATACGCAGTATTTT. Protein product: CASSLLAGTVTDTQYF.

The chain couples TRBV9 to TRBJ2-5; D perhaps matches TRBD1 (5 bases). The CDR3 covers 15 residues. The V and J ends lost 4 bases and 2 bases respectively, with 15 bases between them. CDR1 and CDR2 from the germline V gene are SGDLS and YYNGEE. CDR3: CASSPLGGAQETQYF. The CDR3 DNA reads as TGTGCCAGCAGCCCCCTAGGTGGGGCTCAAGAGACCCAGTACTTC.

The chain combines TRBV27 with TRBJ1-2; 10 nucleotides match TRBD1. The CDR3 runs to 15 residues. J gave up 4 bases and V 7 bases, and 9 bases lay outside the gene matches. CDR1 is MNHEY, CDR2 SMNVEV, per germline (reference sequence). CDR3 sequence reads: CASNTGTGVVYGYTF. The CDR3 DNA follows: TGTGCCAGCAATACCGGGACAGGGGTGGTCTATGGCTACACCTTC.

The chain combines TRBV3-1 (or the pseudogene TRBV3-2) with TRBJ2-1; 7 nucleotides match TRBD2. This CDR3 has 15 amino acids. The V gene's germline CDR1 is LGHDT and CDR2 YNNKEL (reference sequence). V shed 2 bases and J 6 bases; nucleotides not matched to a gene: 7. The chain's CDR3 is CASSQIAGVGNEQFF. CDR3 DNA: TGTGCCAGCAGCCAAATTGCGGGAGTAGGCAATGAGCAGTTCTTC.

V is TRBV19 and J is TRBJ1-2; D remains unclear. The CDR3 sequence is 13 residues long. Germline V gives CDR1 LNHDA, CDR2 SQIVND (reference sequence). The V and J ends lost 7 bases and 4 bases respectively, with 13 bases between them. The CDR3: CASIKNAGYGYTF. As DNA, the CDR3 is TGTGCCAGTATTAAAAATGCAGGCTATGGCTACACCTTC.

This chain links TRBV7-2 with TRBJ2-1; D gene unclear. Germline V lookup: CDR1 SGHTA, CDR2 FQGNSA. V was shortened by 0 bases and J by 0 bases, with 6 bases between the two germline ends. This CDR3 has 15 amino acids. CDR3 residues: CASSLAPGSYNEQFF. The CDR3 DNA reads TGTGCCAGCAGCTTAGCGCCCGGCTCCTACAATGAGCAGTTCTTC.

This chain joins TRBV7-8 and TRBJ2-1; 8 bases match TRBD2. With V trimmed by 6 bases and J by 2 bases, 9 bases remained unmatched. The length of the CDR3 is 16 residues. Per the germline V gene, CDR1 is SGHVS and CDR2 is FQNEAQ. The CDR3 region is CASRKTGTRPYNEQFF. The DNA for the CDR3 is TGTGCCAGCAGAAAAACCGGGACTAGGCCCTACAATGAGCAGTTCTTC.

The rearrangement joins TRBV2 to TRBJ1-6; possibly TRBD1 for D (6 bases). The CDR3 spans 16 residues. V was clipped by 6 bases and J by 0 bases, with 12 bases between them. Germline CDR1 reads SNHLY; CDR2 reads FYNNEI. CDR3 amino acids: CASRDGGPSYNSPLHF. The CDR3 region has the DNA TGTGCCAGCAGGGACGGGGGGCCCTCCTATAATTCACCCCTCCACTTT.